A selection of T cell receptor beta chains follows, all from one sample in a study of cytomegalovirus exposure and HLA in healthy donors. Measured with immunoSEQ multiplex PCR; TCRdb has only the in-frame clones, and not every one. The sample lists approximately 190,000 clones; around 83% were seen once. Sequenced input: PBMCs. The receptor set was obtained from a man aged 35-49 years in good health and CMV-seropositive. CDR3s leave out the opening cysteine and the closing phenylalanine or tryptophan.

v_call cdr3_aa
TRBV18 ASSPFDRASNEKLF
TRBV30 AWTVGGYNEQF
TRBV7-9 SSSSVAGVEHTQY
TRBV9 ASSENTGVDEQF
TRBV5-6 ASSLVPRGRTEAF
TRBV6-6 ASSYLTGLNTEAF
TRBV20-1 SASVSYGYT
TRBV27 ASSPSLAVSYNEQF
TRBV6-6 ASSWDRTDTQY
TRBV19 ASRSNPGQGAYNEQF
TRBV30 AWRSGLQSTEAF
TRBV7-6 ASSEGQGSEAF
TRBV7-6 ASSLDRAGRGTEAF
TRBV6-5 ASSHGTVNNQPQH
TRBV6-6 ASSYSDTGGYGYT
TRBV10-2 ASSETQNAEAF
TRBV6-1 ASRRTVGRETQY
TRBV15 ATSHETGELF
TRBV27 ASSLRGTGGYKD
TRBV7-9 ASSLTGVNYEQY
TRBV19 ASMSGGAGQPQH
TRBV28 ASSSSGRPSYEQY
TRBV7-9 ASGQGLPGTEAF
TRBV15 ATSPPGQYYEQY
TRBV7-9 ASSANLTGGFITDTQY
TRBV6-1 ASSEAAGDTGELF
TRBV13 ASSLGGGNQPQH
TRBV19 ATTWGVRTEAF
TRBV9 ASSVARGNTEAF
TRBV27 ASSLGGWPNEKLF
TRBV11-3 ASSLVVAGDYNEQF
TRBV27 ASSLGRGSYEQY
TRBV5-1 ASSFGGVSSTDTQY
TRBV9 ASSVGGPLETQY
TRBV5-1 ASSPRTGANTEAF
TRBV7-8 ASSFTSGPYNEQF
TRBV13 ASSLGLAGADTQY
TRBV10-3 AISDRGRGNTIY
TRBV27 ASGTIGTTQY
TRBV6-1 ASRPPDKDYEQY
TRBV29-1 SVLTSSSSYNEQF
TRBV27 ASRGWDRGYGYT
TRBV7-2 ASSSWGVNTEAF
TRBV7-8 ASSRRGQPQH
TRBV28 ATKSWVSGSRDIQY
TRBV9 ASTAGNYGYT
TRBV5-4 ASSFGGGPQQY
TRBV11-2 ASSSRLAGPYEQY
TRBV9 ASSGPGVYEQY
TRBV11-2 ASSLTSGTYEQY
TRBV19 ASSIGEGAQAF
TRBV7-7 ASSPPGGRYNEQF
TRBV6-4 ASSTGAGGALLAKNIQY
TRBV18 ASSPDRVRGYT
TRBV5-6 ASSKRPEGNEQF
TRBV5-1 ASRLGTGTTEAF
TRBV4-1 ASSQTRDSYNEQF
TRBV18 ASSLRTSGSSYNEQF